This TCR beta chain is from a study of blood T cell repertoires in COVID-19. The CDR3 is 14 amino acids. V shed 0 bases, J shed 2 bases, and the junction held 1 base outside the gene matches. Germline V gives CDR1 GTSNPN, CDR2 SVGIG (reference sequence). Comment on this clone: Other DNA variants within this sample encode the same CDR3.

Clones were sequenced by immunoSEQ multiplex PCR, and TCRdb holds only the in-frame ones, with some missing. This table holds roughly 350,000 clones, around 87% found once. Sequenced: peripheral blood. This clonotype originated in a woman between 50 and 59 years old with active or convalescent COVID-19. The chain employs TRBV30 and TRBJ1-5, with 7 nucleotides matching TRBD1. This chain's CDR3 is CAWSVGGGNQPQHF. The CDR3 bases are TGTGCCTGGAGTGTAGGGGGCGGCAATCAGCCCCAGCATTTT. Using reference TRBV30 and TRBJ1-5 for the parts outside the CDR3, the full variable domain is SQTIHQWPATLVQPVGSPLSLECTVEGTSNPNLYWYRQAAGRGLQLLFYSVGIGQISSEVPQNLSASRPQDRQFILSSKKLLLSDSGFYLCAWSVGGGNQPQHFGDGTRLSIL.